This TCR beta chain is drawn from a study of T cell repertoires in ileal Crohn's disease. Study-level background: About half of patients got postoperative therapy: under twelve thiopurines, about 20 anti-TNF.

The time point denotes: neoterminal ileum biopsy at postoperative endoscopy, about 6 months after surgery. Adults with ileal or ileocolonic Crohn's disease and an indication for resection were eligible. Some clones are missing from TCRdb's copy, which holds only in-frame ones; the method was immunoSEQ multiplex PCR. This sample has some 15,000 clones, with over 70% found just once. Trimming took off 4 bases at V and 5 bases at J, with 15 bases between the two ends. In germline, CDR1 is LGHNA, CDR2 YSLEER. This CDR3 is built from 15 residues. This clonotype was obtained from an adult with Crohn's disease. The J gene is TRBJ2-1, the V gene TRBV4-3; D not resolved. The material sequenced was ileal tissue. The CDR3 DNA is TGCGCCAGCAGCCCAATCCTTGGACGGAACAATGAGCAGTTCTTC. It yields the protein CASSPILGRNNEQFF.